These T cell receptor beta chains were read from a single sample in a study of blood T cell repertoires in COVID-19. Method: immunoSEQ multiplex PCR; TCRdb's copy keeps in-frame clones and lacks some. The repertoire holds 100,000 to 150,000 clones, around 85% seen once, with around 3.3% in the top ten. Sequenced: peripheral blood. The receptors come from a woman older than 75 with COVID-19, enrolled during active disease. Both conserved end residues are part of each CDR3. D genes are given only for firm matches. Clone size, where shown, is once, few, many, or a class for clones that have expanded.

>TRBJ1-1|NA|TRBV6-6|NA
TGTGCCAGCAGGGAAGTGGGCAAAAACACTGAAGCTTTCTTT
CASREVGKNTEAFF
>TRBJ2-5|TRBD2|TRBV6-6|NA
TGTGCCAGCAGTCTCGGACTAGCGGGAAGGGAGACCCAGTACTTC
CASSLGLAGRETQYF
>TRBJ2-1|TRBD1|TRBV5-1|NA
TGCGCCAGCAGCAGTACCGGGACAGGACCCGGCGGGCAGTTCTTC
CASSSTGTGPGGQFF
>TRBJ1-6|TRBD1|TRBV28|NA
TGTGCCAGCAGTTTAGGACAGGTCAATTCACCCCTCCACTTT
CASSLGQVNSPLHF
>TRBJ2-7|NA|TRBV4-2|NA
TGTGCCAGCAGCCAAGTGGGGGGGGCCCAGACAGTCGAGCAGTACTTC
CASSQVGGAQTVEQYF
>TRBJ2-1|TRBD2|TRBV27|NA
TGTGCCAGCAGTCCCCCCACCTCTAGCGGGAGGGACAATGAGCAGTTCTTC
CASSPPTSSGRDNEQFF
>TRBJ2-1|TRBD2|TRBV2|NA
TGTGCCAGAGGAAGCGGGAGGGCCTACAATGAGCAGTTCTTC
CARGSGRAYNEQFF
>TRBJ1-5|TRBD1|TRBV2|NA
TGTGCCAGCGGTTTGGACAGGGGGCATCAGCCCCAGCATTTT
CASGLDRGHQPQHF
>TRBJ2-2|TRBD2|TRBV2|NA
TGTGCCAGCAACGTTCTAGCGGGAGGGTCCGGGGAGCTGTTTTTT
CASNVLAGGSGELFF
>TRBJ1-5|NA|TRBV7-2|NA
TGTGCCAGCAGCTTAGACAGACAGGGCAATCAGCCCCAGCATTTT
CASSLDRQGNQPQHF
>TRBJ1-2|TRBD1|TRBV28|NA
TGTGCCAGCAGTGGATCGGGACAGGGTAACTATGGCTACACCTTC
CASSGSGQGNYGYTF
>TRBJ2-3|TRBD2|TRBV6-1|NA
TGTGCCAGCAGTGCAATACTAGCGGGAGGGACAGATACGCAGTATTTT
CASSAILAGGTDTQYF
>TRBJ1-6|NA|TRBV3-1/TRBV3-2|few
TGTGCCAGCAGCCAGGGGAAACTGGGGAGCTCCTATAATTCACCCCTCCACTTT
CASSQGKLGSSYNSPLHF
>TRBJ2-2|NA|TRBV19|NA
TGTGCCAGTAGTATCGGGTCCGGGGAGCTGTTTTTT
CASSIGSGELFF
>TRBJ2-7|TRBD2|TRBV3-1/TRBV3-2|NA
TGTGCCAGCAGCCTCGGACTAGCGGCTTACGAGCAGTACTTC
CASSLGLAAYEQYF
>TRBJ2-4|TRBD1|TRBV19|NA
TGTGCCAGTAGTATCCGGACAGGGGTAAACATTCAGTACTTC
CASSIRTGVNIQYF
>TRBJ2-1|NA|TRBV19|NA
TGTGCCAGTAGTATAGCTTACAATGAGCAGTTCTTC
CASSIAYNEQFF
>TRBJ1-5|NA|TRBV19|NA
TGTGCCAGTAGTCACGAGGAGGGGATGGGTGGAAATCAGCCCCAGCATTTT
CASSHEEGMGGNQPQHF
>TRBJ1-4|NA|TRBV7-2|NA
TGTGCCAGCAGCCCCCAGACAGGAACTAATGAAAAACTGTTTTTT
CASSPQTGTNEKLFF
>TRBJ1-2|TRBD1|TRBV28|NA
TGTGCCAGCGGCGGACAGGGCTATGGCTACACCTTC
CASGGQGYGYTF
>TRBJ2-3|NA|TRBV30|NA
TGTGCCTGGACCTCCCAAGGGGTAGATACGCAGTATTTT
CAWTSQGVDTQYF
>TRBJ1-2|TRBD1|TRBV4-2|NA
TGTGCCAGCAGCACCGGACAGGGAGGCGTCTCTAACTATGGCTACACCTTC
CASSTGQGGVSNYGYTF
>TRBJ2-2|NA|TRBV15|NA
TGTGCCACCAGCAGAGAAGTCGTGGGAGCGGGGGAGCTGTTTTTT
CATSREVVGAGELFF
>TRBJ2-1|NA|TRBV14|NA
TGTGCCAGCAGCCAAGAGGGCGAGCAGTTCTTC
CASSQEGEQFF
>TRBJ1-2|NA|TRBV28|few
TGTGCCAGCAGGGAACAGGGTTATCCAGGCTACACCTTC
CASREQGYPGYTF
>TRBJ2-2|TRBD2|TRBV6-2/TRBV6-3|NA
TGTGCCAGCAGTACGGGACTAGACCTCACCGGGGAGCTGTTTTTT
CASSTGLDLTGELFF
>TRBJ2-7|TRBD1|TRBV18|once
TGTGCCAGCTCACCACCGGGACAGGGCCGCTCCTACGAGCAGTACTTC
CASSPPGQGRSYEQYF
>TRBJ2-3|NA|TRBV21-1|NA
TGTGCCAGCAGCAAAGCGCCGGGTTTCACAGATACGCAGTATTTT
CASSKAPGFTDTQYF
>TRBJ2-4|TRBD1|TRBV29-1|few
TGCAGCGTTGTTAGGTCCGGACAGGGTAGTTTTGTTCAGTACTTC
CSVVRSGQGSFVQYF
>TRBJ1-2|NA|TRBV5-4|NA
TGTGCCAGCAGCCCCCGAGGAGGACCCGAAGCTAACTATGGCTACACCTTC
CASSPRGGPEANYGYTF
>TRBJ1-2|NA|TRBV4-3|NA
TGCGCCAGCAGCCAAATTCAGGGTTACGGCTACACCTTC
CASSQIQGYGYTF
>TRBJ2-7|TRBD1|TRBV6-5|NA
TGTGCCAGCAGTTCAACAGGGGGCGGGTACGAGCAGTACTTC
CASSSTGGGYEQYF
>TRBJ1-3|NA|TRBV7-9|once
TGTGCCAGCAGCTTCCGAGGACAGAACTCTGGAAACACCATATATTTT
CASSFRGQNSGNTIYF
>TRBJ1-6|NA|TRBV3-1/TRBV3-2|NA
TGTGCCAGCAGCCAGTCCGAATCGACGCGGGGTTCACCCCTCCACTTT
CASSQSESTRGSPLHF
>TRBJ2-3|TRBD2|TRBV5-4|NA
TGTGCCAGCAGTGCGAGCGGGGGCCGAGGTACGCAGTATTTT
CASSASGGRGTQYF
>TRBJ2-7|TRBD2|TRBV9|once
TGTGCCAGCAGCCCGCGGGGGGATCTCTACGAGCAGTACTTC
CASSPRGDLYEQYF
>TRBJ2-7|NA|TRBV6-1|NA
TGTGCCAGCAGTGATACCTACGAGCAGTACTTC
CASSDTYEQYF
>TRBJ2-5|NA|TRBV6-5|NA
TGTGCCAGCAGAACCTCAGGGGCAGGGGCCGAGACCCAGTACTTC
CASRTSGAGAETQYF
>TRBJ2-5|TRBD1|TRBV28|NA
TGTGCCATCCACGACAGGGTCGTGGAGACCCAGTACTTC
CAIHDRVVETQYF
>TRBJ2-1|TRBD2|TRBV19|NA
TGTGCCAGTAGTATAGCACCTAGCGGCTACAATGAGCAGTTCTTC
CASSIAPSGYNEQFF
>TRBJ1-1|TRBD1|TRBV7-9|once
TGTGCCAGCAGCTTAGGGCCAGGGGGGCTGGACACTGAAGCTTTCTTT
CASSLGPGGLDTEAFF
>TRBJ2-7|NA|TRBV28|NA
TGTGCCAGCAGTGCGTCAGGAATCTCCTACGAGCAGTACTTC
CASSASGISYEQYF
>TRBJ2-1|TRBD2|TRBV5-5|NA
TGTGCCAGCAGCTTGTCTGGCGGGAGGGCCTTTTATGAGCAGTTCTTC
CASSLSGGRAFYEQFF
>TRBJ1-1|NA|TRBV5-1|NA
TGCGCCAGCTCACCGGCACAGCTCGCTACTGAAGCTTTCTTT
CASSPAQLATEAFF
>TRBJ2-1|NA|TRBV11-2|NA
TGTGCCAGCAGCTTATGGGGTGGGACAGTAGCGGGGTACAATGAGCAGTTCTTC
CASSLWGGTVAGYNEQFF
>TRBJ2-2|NA|TRBV24-1|once
TGTGCCACCAGGGGCGGGCCTAACACCGGGGAGCTGTTTTTT
CATRGGPNTGELFF
>TRBJ2-6|NA|TRBV27|NA
TGTGCCAGCAGTCGTGACAGCCGGAGCTCTGGGGCCAACGTCCTGACTTTC
CASSRDSRSSGANVLTF
>TRBJ1-6|NA|TRBV10-3|NA
TGTGCCATCAGTGTGAGCGAGGAAGATTCACCCCTCCACTTT
CAISVSEEDSPLHF
>TRBJ2-3|NA|TRBV6-5|NA
TGTGCCAGCAGTTACTCGTCAGGGGATCTCAGAAATACGCAGTATTTT
CASSYSSGDLRNTQYF
>TRBJ1-1|NA|TRBV5-5|once
TGTGCCAGCAGCTTGTTCTGGAACACTGAAGCTTTCTTT
CASSLFWNTEAFF
>TRBJ2-7|NA|TRBV15|NA
TGTGCCACCAGCTCCCGGCGGGCCGGTGGTGAGCAGTACTTC
CATSSRRAGGEQYF
>TRBJ1-5|NA|TRBV5-4|NA
TGTGCCAGCATCCAAGAGGGGGGGCTGAGCAATCAGCCCCAGCATTTT
CASIQEGGLSNQPQHF
>TRBJ1-2|NA|TRBV6-6|once
TGTGCCAGCAGCTCCCAAGAGCTGCCCGGCGAGCGGTACACCTTC
CASSSQELPGERYTF
>TRBJ2-5|TRBD1|TRBV2|NA
TGTGCCAGCAGTCGACAGGGGAGATCAGAGACCCAGTACTTC
CASSRQGRSETQYF
>TRBJ2-7|NA|TRBV10-3|few
TGTGCCATCAGTGGGAGTAGCAAAAGCTCCTACGAGCAGTACTTC
CAISGSSKSSYEQYF
>TRBJ2-1|TRBD2|TRBV6-2/TRBV6-3|once
TGTGCCAGCAGTGACACACTAGCGGGAGGCTACAATGAGCAGTTCTTC
CASSDTLAGGYNEQFF
>TRBJ1-2|NA|TRBV5-1|NA
TGCGCCAGCAGCTCACTCAGGGTTGATGGCTACACCTTC
CASSSLRVDGYTF